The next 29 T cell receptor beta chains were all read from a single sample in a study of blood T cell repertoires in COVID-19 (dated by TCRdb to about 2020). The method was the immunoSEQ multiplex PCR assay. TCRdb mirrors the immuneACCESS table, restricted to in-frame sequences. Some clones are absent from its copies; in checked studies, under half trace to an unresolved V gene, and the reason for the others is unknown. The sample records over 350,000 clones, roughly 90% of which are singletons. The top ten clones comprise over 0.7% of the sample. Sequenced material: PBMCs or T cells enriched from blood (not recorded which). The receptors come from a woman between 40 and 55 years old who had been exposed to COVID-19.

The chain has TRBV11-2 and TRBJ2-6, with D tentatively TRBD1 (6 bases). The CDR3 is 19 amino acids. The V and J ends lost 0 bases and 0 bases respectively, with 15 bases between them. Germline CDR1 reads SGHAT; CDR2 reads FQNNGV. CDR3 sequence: CASSLDFRTANSGANVLTF. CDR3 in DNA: TGTGCCAGCAGCTTAGATTTCCGGACAGCTAACTCTGGGGCCAACGTCCTGACTTTC. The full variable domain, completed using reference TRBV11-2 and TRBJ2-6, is EAGVAQSPRYKIIEKRQSVAFWCNPISGHATLYWYQQILGQGPKLLIQFQNNGVVDDSQLPKDRFSAERLKGVDSTLKIQPAKLEDSAVYLCASSLDFRTANSGANVLTFGAGSRLTVL.

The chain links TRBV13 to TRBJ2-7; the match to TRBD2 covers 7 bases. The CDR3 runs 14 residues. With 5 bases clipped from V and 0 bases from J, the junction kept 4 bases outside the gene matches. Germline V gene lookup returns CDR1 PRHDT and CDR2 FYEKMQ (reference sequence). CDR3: CASSPSSGSYEQYF. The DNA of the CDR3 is TGTGCCAGCAGCCCTTCTAGCGGCTCCTACGAGCAGTACTTC.

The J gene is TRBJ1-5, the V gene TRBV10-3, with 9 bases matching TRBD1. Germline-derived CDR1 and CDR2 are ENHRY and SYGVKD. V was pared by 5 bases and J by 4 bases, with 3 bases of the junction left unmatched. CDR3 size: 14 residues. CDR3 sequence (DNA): TGTGCCATCAGTCCGGGACAGGGTAATCAGCCCCAGCATTTT. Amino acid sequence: CAISPGQGNQPQHF.

The CDR3 sequence is CASSVEGGRVQETQYF. CDR3 DNA: TGTGCCAGCAGCGTAGAGGGCGGGAGAGTTCAAGAGACCCAGTACTTC. V and J are TRBV9 and TRBJ2-5; TRBD2 matches at 7 bases. Germline CDR1 SGDLS, CDR2 YYNGEE. This CDR3 is built from 16 residues. V was pared by 0 bases and J by 2 bases, with 7 bases of the junction left unmatched.

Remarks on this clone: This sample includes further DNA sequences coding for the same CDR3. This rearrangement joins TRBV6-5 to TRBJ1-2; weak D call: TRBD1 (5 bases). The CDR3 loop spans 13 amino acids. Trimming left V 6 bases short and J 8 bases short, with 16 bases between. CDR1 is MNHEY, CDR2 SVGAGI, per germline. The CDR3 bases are TGTGCCAGCAGCGTTAGGCAGGGAGGAGGCTACACCTTC. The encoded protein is CASSVRQGGGYTF.

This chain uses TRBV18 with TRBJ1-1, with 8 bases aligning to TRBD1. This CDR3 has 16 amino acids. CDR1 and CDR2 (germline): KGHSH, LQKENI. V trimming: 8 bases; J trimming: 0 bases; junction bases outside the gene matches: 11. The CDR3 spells CASAALIQGVNTEAFF. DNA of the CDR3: TGTGCCAGCGCCGCCCTAATACAGGGGGTGAACACTGAAGCTTTCTTT.

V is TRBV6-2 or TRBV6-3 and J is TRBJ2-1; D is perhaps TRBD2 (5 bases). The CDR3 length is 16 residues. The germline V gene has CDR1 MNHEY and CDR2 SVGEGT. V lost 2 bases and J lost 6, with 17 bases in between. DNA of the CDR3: TGTGCCAGCAGTTACCCATATCAGCGGACGATCAATGAGCAGTTCTTC. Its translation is CASSYPYQRTINEQFF.

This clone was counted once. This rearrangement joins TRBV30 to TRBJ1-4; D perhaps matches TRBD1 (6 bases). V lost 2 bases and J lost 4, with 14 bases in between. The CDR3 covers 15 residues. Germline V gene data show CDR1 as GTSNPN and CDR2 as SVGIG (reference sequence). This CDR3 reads CAWSLGTRVNEKLFF. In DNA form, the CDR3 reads TGTGCCTGGAGTTTAGGGACAAGAGTTAATGAAAAACTGTTTTTT. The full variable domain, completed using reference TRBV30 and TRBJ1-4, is SQTIHQWPATLVQPVGSPLSLECTVEGTSNPNLYWYRQAAGRGLQLLFYSVGIGQISSEVPQNLSASRPQDRQFILSSKKLLLSDSGFYLCAWSLGTRVNEKLFFGSGTQLSVL.

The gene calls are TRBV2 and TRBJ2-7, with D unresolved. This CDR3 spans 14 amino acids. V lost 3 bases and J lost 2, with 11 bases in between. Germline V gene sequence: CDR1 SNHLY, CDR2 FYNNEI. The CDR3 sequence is CASSDNSPTYEQYF. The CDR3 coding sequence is TGTGCCAGCAGTGATAACAGTCCTACCTACGAGCAGTACTTC.

The CDR3 protein is CASSWTSENTGELFF. CDR3 sequence (DNA): TGCGCCAGCAGCTGGACTAGCGAGAACACCGGGGAGCTGTTTTTT. This rearrangement joins TRBV5-1 to TRBJ2-2; TRBD2 matches 9 bases. CDR3 size: 15 residues. CDR1 and CDR2 from the germline V gene are SGHRS and YFSETQ. The J segment lost 1 base and the V segment lost 3 bases, leaving 1 base of the junction unmatched.

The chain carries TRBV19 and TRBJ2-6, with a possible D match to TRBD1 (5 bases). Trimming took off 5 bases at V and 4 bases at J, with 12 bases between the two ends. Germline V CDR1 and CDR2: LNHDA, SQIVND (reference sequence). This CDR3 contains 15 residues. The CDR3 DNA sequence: TGTGCCAGTAGTTCCGCCAGGGCCGGGGCCAACGTCCTGACTTTC. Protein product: CASSSARAGANVLTF.

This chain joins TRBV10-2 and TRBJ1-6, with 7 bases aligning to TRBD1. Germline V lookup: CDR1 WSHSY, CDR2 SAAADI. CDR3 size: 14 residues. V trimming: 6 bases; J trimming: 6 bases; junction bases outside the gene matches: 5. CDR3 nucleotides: TGCGCCAGCAGGGACACAGGGGCTAATTCACCCCTCCACTTT. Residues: CASRDTGANSPLHF.

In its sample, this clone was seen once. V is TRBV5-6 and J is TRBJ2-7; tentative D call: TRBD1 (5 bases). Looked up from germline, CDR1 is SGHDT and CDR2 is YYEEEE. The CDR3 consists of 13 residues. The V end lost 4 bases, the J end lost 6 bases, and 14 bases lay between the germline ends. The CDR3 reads CASSPIGVGEQYF. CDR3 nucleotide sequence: TGTGCCAGCAGCCCGATAGGGGTGGGCGAGCAGTACTTC.

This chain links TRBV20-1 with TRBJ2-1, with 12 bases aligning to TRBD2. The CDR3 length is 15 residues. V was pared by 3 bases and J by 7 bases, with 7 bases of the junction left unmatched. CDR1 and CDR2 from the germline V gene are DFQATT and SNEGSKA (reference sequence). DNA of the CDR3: TGCAGTGCTAGTGGTCGACTAGCGGGAGATAATGAGCAGTTCTTC. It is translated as CSASGRLAGDNEQFF.

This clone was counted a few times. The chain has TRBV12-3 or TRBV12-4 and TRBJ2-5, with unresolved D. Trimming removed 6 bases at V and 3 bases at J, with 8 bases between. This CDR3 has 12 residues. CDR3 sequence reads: CASSRLKETQYF. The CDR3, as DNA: TGTGCCAGCAGCAGACTCAAAGAGACCCAGTACTTC.

CDR3: CASSQGGNTEAFF. The DNA for the CDR3 is TGTGCCAGCAGTCAGGGGGGTAACACTGAAGCTTTCTTT. The genes are TRBV6-5 and TRBJ1-1, with 7 bases matching TRBD1. The CDR3 loop spans 13 amino acids. Germline CDR1 MNHEY, CDR2 SVGAGI. V shed 5 bases and J 2 bases; nucleotides not matched to a gene: 2.

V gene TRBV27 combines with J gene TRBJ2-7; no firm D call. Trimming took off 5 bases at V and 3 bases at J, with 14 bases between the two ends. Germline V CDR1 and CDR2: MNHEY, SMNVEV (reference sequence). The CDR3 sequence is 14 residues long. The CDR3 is CASSRRFTVYEQYF. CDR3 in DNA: TGTGCCAGCAGTAGGCGGTTTACGGTCTACGAGCAGTACTTC.

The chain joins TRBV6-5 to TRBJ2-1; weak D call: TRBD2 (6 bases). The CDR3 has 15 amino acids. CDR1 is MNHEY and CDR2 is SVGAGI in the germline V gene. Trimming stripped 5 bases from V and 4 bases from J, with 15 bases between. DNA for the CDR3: TGTGCCAGCAGTCCAAATATCGGGACTTACAATGAGCAGTTCTTC. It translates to CASSPNIGTYNEQFF.

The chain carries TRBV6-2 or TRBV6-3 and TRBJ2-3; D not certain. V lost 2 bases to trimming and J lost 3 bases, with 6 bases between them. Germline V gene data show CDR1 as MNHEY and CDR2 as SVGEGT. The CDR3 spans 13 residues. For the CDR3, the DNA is TGTGCCAGCAGTTACGATGAGACAGATACGCAGTATTTT. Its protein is CASSYDETDTQYF.

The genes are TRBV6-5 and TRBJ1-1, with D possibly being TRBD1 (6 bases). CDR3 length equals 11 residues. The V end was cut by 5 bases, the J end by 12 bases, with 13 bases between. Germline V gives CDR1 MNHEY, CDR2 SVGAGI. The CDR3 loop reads CASSHNRETFF. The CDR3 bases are TGTGCCAGCAGTCACAACAGGGAAACTTTCTTT.

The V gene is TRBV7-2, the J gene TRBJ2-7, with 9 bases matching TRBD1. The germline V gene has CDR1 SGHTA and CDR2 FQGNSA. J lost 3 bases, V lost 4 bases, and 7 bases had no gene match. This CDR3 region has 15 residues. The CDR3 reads CASSSDRGTYYEQYF. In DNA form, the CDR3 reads TGTGCCAGCAGCTCGGACAGGGGAACTTACTACGAGCAGTACTTC.

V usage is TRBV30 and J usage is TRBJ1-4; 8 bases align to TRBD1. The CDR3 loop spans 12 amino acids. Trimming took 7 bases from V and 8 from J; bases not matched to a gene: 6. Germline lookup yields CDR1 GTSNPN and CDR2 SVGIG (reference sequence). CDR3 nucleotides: TGTGCCTTTCGGACAGGGAGGGAAAAACTGTTTTTT. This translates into CAFRTGREKLFF.

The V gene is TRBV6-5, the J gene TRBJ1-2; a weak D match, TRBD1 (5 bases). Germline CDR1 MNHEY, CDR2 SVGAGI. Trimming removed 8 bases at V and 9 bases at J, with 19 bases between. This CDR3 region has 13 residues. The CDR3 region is CASWRRAEGRYTF. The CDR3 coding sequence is TGTGCCAGCTGGAGAAGGGCGGAGGGACGCTACACCTTC.

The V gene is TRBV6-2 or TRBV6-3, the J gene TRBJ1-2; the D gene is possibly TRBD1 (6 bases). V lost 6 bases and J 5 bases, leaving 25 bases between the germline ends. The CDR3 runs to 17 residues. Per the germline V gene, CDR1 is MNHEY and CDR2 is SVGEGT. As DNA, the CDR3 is TGTGCCAGCAGCCCCCTCCCGCTAGGGGGTGGTGAGTATGGCTACACCTTC. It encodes CASSPLPLGGGEYGYTF.

CDR3 sequence (DNA): TGTGCCAGCAGCTTCCTGCGAGGGCGGACTAATTCACCCCTCCACTTT. Amino acids: CASSFLRGRTNSPLHF. The gene calls are TRBV5-5 and TRBJ1-6; the D is unclear. The CDR3 is 16 residues long. The germline V gene encodes CDR1 SGHKS and CDR2 YYEKEE (reference sequence). The ends were cut back, 2 bases at V and 6 bases at J, with 15 bases in the middle.

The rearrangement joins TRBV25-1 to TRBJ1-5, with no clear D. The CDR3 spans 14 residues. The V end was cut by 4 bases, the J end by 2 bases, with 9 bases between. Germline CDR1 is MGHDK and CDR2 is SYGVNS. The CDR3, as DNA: TGTGCCAGCAGTGGGCCCGGGGGCAATCAGCCCCAGCATTTT. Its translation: CASSGPGGNQPQHF.

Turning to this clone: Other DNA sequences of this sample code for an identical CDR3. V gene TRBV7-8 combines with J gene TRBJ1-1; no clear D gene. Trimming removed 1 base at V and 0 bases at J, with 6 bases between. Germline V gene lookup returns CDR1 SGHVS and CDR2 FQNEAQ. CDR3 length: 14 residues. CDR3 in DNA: TGTGCCAGCAGCTTAGGCCTATTGAACACTGAAGCTTTCTTT. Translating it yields CASSLGLLNTEAFF.

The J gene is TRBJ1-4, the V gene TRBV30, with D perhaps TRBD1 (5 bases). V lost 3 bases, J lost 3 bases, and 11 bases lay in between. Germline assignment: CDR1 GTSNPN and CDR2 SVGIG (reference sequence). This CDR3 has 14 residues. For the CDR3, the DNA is TGTGCCTGGAGGACACCGGGGGCTAATGAAAAACTGTTTTTT. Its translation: CAWRTPGANEKLFF.

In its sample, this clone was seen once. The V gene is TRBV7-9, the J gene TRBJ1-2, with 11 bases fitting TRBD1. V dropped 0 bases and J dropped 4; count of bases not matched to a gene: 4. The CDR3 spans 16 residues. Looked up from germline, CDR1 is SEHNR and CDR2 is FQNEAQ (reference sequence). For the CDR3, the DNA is TGTGCCAGCAGCTTAGCGCATGGGACAGGGGGCTATGGCTACACCTTC. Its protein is CASSLAHGTGGYGYTF. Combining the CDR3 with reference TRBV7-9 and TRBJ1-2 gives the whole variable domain DTGVSQNPRHKITKRGQNVTFRCDPISEHNRLYWYRQTLGQGPEFLTYFQNEAQLEKSRLLSDRFSAERPKGSFSTLEIQRTEQGDSAMYLCASSLAHGTGGYGYTFGSGTRLTVV.